A single sample gave rise to the 16 T cell receptor beta chains below, sequenced in a study of long-term antiretroviral therapy in people with HIV. Survey-level immunoSEQ v3.0 assays were run. The assay was immunoSEQ multiplex PCR, and TCRdb's table has in-frame clones only and misses some. The sample has 9,500 or so clones, roughly three quarters seen once. The sequencing here drew on unsorted PBMCs, taken 1.8 years before starting antiretroviral therapy. These receptors originate from a middle-aged man with HIV.

With respect to this clone: This CDR3 is also generated by other DNA sequences in the sample. The chain combines TRBV4-2 with TRBJ2-3; 8 nucleotides agree with TRBD2. Unmatched junction bases numbered 10, after V lost 0 bases and J lost 5 bases. The CDR3 sequence is 17 residues long. Germline CDR1 and CDR2: LGHNA and YNFKEQ. The CDR3 spells CASSQEAGGGQGDTQYF. For the CDR3, the DNA is TGTGCCAGCAGCCAAGAGGCCGGGGGGGGCCAGGGAGATACGCAGTATTTT.

The J gene is TRBJ2-5, the V gene TRBV5-1; TRBD1 might be the D (5 bases). V lost 4 bases to trimming and J lost 2 bases, with 6 bases between them. CDR1 and CDR2 (germline): SGHRS, YFSETQ. The CDR3 runs 12 residues. The CDR3 spells CASSDSQETQYF. The CDR3, as DNA: TGCGCCAGCAGCGACAGTCAAGAGACCCAGTACTTC.

This clone came up once. The chain joins TRBV6-1 to TRBJ1-2; TRBD1 aligns across 11 bases. This CDR3 region has 15 residues. The ends lost 6 bases at V and 8 bases at J; junction bases unmatched: 11. Germline V CDR1 and CDR2: MNHNS, SASEGT. The chain's CDR3 is CASRRDGQGAEGYTF. The CDR3 nucleotides read TGTGCCAGCAGGAGGGATGGACAGGGGGCGGAAGGCTACACCTTC.

This rearrangement joins TRBV29-1 to TRBJ1-2, with 9 positions matching TRBD1. The CDR3 loop spans 14 amino acids. V shed 4 bases and J 5 bases; nucleotides not matched to a gene: 8. The germline CDR1 and CDR2 sequences are SQVTM and ANQGSEA. CDR3: CSVGFEDRGYGYTF. The CDR3 DNA sequence: TGCAGCGTTGGGTTCGAGGACAGGGGTTATGGCTACACCTTC.

The chain links TRBV27 to TRBJ1-6; perhaps TRBD1 as D (5 bases). The germline gives CDR1 MNHEY, CDR2 SMNVEV (reference sequence). Trimming removed 9 bases from V and 3 bases from J, with 15 bases in between. The CDR3 consists of 15 residues. The CDR3 coding sequence is TGTGCCAGTAAGACAGCATCAATCTATAATTCACCCCTCCACTTT. Its translation is CASKTASIYNSPLHF.

This clone was detected once. The CDR3 sequence is CASSERQGSGNTIYF. CDR3 nucleotide sequence: TGTGCCAGCAGTGAGAGACAAGGCTCTGGAAACACCATATATTTT. This sequence joins TRBV2 and TRBJ1-3; no definite D call. The CDR3 loop spans 15 amino acids. Germline V lookup: CDR1 SNHLY, CDR2 FYNNEI. V shed 3 bases and J shed 0 bases, with 9 bases lying between them.

This chain connects TRBV27 to TRBJ1-2; tentative D call: TRBD1 (6 bases). V was shortened by 6 bases and J by 4 bases, with 18 bases between the two germline ends. The CDR3 loop spans 15 amino acids. Germline loops: CDR1 MNHEY, CDR2 SMNVEV (reference sequence). In nucleotides, the CDR3 is TGTGCCAGCAGCTCGGACAGCGACCTTAGCTATGGCTACACCTTC. This sequence encodes CASSSDSDLSYGYTF.

The rearrangement uses TRBV19 and TRBJ1-5, with D tentatively TRBD1 (5 bases). V dropped 3 bases and J dropped 6 bases, with 18 bases sitting between them. This CDR3 comprises 16 residues. The V gene's germline CDR1 is LNHDA and CDR2 SQIVND (reference sequence). CDR3 residues: CASSIRDPNRAQPQHF. CDR3 DNA: TGTGCCAGTAGTATCCGGGACCCCAATAGGGCTCAGCCCCAGCATTTT.

The sample holds one count of this clone. The chain joins TRBV29-1 to TRBJ1-1, with 12 bases identical to TRBD1. Germline lookup yields CDR1 SQVTM and CDR2 ANQGSEA. CDR3 length equals 14 residues. V lost 6 bases and J lost 6; bases outside the gene matches: 8. The CDR3 sequence: CSVPSGQGAPEAFF. The CDR3 DNA sequence: TGCAGCGTCCCTTCGGGACAGGGGGCGCCTGAAGCTTTCTTT.

The chain links TRBV11-3 to TRBJ2-7, with 12 bases aligning to TRBD1. This CDR3 has 15 residues. Per the germline V gene, CDR1 is SGHNT and CDR2 is YENEEA. V dropped 5 bases and J dropped 5; count of bases not matched to a gene: 7. CDR3 protein: CASSLGGQGANEQYF. CDR3 DNA sequence: TGTGCCAGCAGCCTGGGGGGACAGGGGGCGAACGAGCAGTACTTC.

This clone was observed once. The chain has TRBV5-6 and TRBJ1-6; a weak D match, TRBD1 (5 bases). CDR1 and CDR2 (germline): SGHDT, YYEEEE. V lost 0 bases to trimming and J lost 8 bases, with 9 bases between them. This CDR3 comprises 14 residues. Here the CDR3 reads CASSLAGSHSPLHF. In nucleotides, the CDR3 is TGTGCCAGCAGCTTGGCAGGGTCTCATTCACCCCTCCACTTT.

The table lists this clone with a few counts. The V call is TRBV7-3, the J call TRBJ1-3, with D possibly TRBD1 on 6 matching bases. This CDR3 spans 16 amino acids. V was cut by 3 bases and J by 3 bases, with 15 bases left in between. Per the germline V gene, CDR1 is SGHTA and CDR2 is FQGTGA. The CDR3 region is CASSFSWSGVGNTIYF. The CDR3 nucleotides read TGTGCCAGCAGCTTCTCATGGTCAGGGGTTGGAAACACCATATATTTT.

This clone is medium-sized (0.01 to 0.1%) in the sample. This sequence joins TRBV30 and TRBJ1-1; the D is unclear. Trimming shortened V by 0 bases and J by 3 bases, and 14 bases separated the two germline ends. The CDR3 consists of 15 residues. Per germline, CDR1 GTSNPN and CDR2 SVGIG (reference sequence). The CDR3 reads CAWSVMMGMDTEAFF. As DNA, the CDR3 is TGTGCCTGGAGTGTAATGATGGGGATGGACACTGAAGCTTTCTTT.

The V and J genes are TRBV4-1 and TRBJ1-2; 8 bases are shared with TRBD1. The V gene end was trimmed by 5 bases and the J gene end by 0 bases; junction bases not matched to a gene: 8. Per the germline V gene, CDR1 is MGHRA and CDR2 is YSYEKL. This CDR3 contains 16 residues. The CDR3 reads CASSSGTGGSNYGYTF. The CDR3 bases are TGCGCCAGCAGCTCCGGGACAGGCGGCTCTAACTATGGCTACACCTTC.

The chain uses TRBV5-1 and TRBJ2-6; 12 bases agree with TRBD2. With 1 base clipped from V and 3 bases from J, the junction kept 5 bases outside the gene matches. CDR1 is SGHRS and CDR2 is YFSETQ in the germline V gene. This CDR3 spans 18 amino acids. CDR3 residues: CASSLRTSGESGANVLTF. Written as DNA, the CDR3 is TGCGCCAGCAGCTTGCGGACTAGCGGGGAAAGTGGGGCCAACGTCCTGACTTTC.

The chain carries TRBV7-2 and TRBJ2-5, with 10 bases aligning to TRBD2. The germline V gene encodes CDR1 SGHTA and CDR2 FQGNSA. J was trimmed by 3 bases and V by 2 bases; bases with no gene match: 3. CDR3 length: 15 residues. CDR3 in amino acids: CASSLKAGGEETQYF. CDR3 coding DNA: TGTGCCAGCAGCTTAAAAGCGGGGGGGGAAGAGACCCAGTACTTC.